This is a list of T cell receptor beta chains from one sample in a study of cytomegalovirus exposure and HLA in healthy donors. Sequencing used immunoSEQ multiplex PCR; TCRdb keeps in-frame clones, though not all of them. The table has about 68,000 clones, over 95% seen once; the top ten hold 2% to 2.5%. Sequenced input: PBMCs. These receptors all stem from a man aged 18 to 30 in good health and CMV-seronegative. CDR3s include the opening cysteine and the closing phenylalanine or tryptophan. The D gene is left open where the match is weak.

CDR3nt: TGTGCCAGCGGGACAGGGCGGGACACTGAAGCTTTCTTT
CDR3aa: CASGTGRDTEAFF
d_gene: TRBD1
len: 13
v_gene: TRBV19
j_gene: TRBJ1-1

CDR3nt: TGTGCCTGGAGTCAGGCTAGCGGGAGGATAACAGATACGCAGTATTTT
CDR3aa: CAWSQASGRITDTQYF
d_gene: TRBD2
len: 16
v_gene: TRBV30
j_gene: TRBJ2-3

CDR3nt: TGTGCCAGCAGGCCTACAGGGGGCTATGGCTACACCTTC
CDR3aa: CASRPTGGYGYTF
d_gene: TRBD1
len: 13
v_gene: TRBV6-5
j_gene: TRBJ1-2

CDR3nt: TGTGCCAGCAGACCTAGCGCGGAGTCCTACGAGCAGTACTTC
CDR3aa: CASRPSAESYEQYF
d_gene: -
len: 14
v_gene: TRBV6-6
j_gene: TRBJ2-7

CDR3nt: TGTGCCAGCAGCTTGGAGGGACAGTCTACCTACAATGAGCAGTTCTTC
CDR3aa: CASSLEGQSTYNEQFF
d_gene: -
len: 16
v_gene: TRBV7-3
j_gene: TRBJ2-1

CDR3nt: TGTGCCCGCGGGGAGGGTGGAGAGACCCAGTACTTC
CDR3aa: CARGEGGETQYF
d_gene: TRBD2
len: 12
v_gene: TRBV6-4
j_gene: TRBJ2-5

CDR3nt: TGCGCCAGCAGCCAAGTGGACTGGGAGGACAATGAGCAGTTCTTC
CDR3aa: CASSQVDWEDNEQFF
d_gene: -
len: 15
v_gene: TRBV4-1
j_gene: TRBJ2-1

CDR3nt: TGCGCCAGTAATAGCGCGAGCTCCTACAATGAGCAGTTCTTC
CDR3aa: CASNSASSYNEQFF
d_gene: -
len: 14
v_gene: TRBV5-1
j_gene: TRBJ2-1

CDR3nt: TGTGCCAGCTCACCTCTCGAGGGGGTGGGAGAGCAGTACTTC
CDR3aa: CASSPLEGVGEQYF
d_gene: -
len: 14
v_gene: TRBV18
j_gene: TRBJ2-5

CDR3nt: TGTGCCAGCTCACCAAGACAGCTTGCAACTAATGAAAAACTGTTTTTT
CDR3aa: CASSPRQLATNEKLFF
d_gene: -
len: 16
v_gene: TRBV18
j_gene: TRBJ1-4

CDR3nt: TGTGCCAGCAGTTACTCCGGGGGGTCTCAAGAGACCCAGTACTTC
CDR3aa: CASSYSGGSQETQYF
d_gene: TRBD2
len: 15
v_gene: TRBV7-9
j_gene: TRBJ2-5

CDR3nt: TGTGCCAGCACTTCTACAGCCCGAGGGATGTTTTTT
CDR3aa: CASTSTARGMFF
d_gene: -
len: 12
v_gene: TRBV5-5
j_gene: TRBJ2-2

CDR3nt: TGTGCCAGCAGCCGCACCCTCAGGGATCAGCCCCAGCATTTT
CDR3aa: CASSRTLRDQPQHF
d_gene: -
len: 14
v_gene: TRBV28
j_gene: TRBJ1-5

CDR3nt: TGTGCCAGCAGCTTAGGACAGGGGGGTGGCTATGGCTACACCTTC
CDR3aa: CASSLGQGGGYGYTF
d_gene: TRBD1
len: 15
v_gene: TRBV11-2
j_gene: TRBJ1-2

CDR3nt: TGTGCCAGCAGTTTTACGACAGGGCACTATGGCTACACCTTC
CDR3aa: CASSFTTGHYGYTF
d_gene: TRBD1
len: 14
v_gene: TRBV6-5
j_gene: TRBJ1-2

CDR3nt: TGTGCCAGCAGCTTAGCTGGGACACAACGTCAAGAGACCCAGTACTTC
CDR3aa: CASSLAGTQRQETQYF
d_gene: -
len: 16
v_gene: TRBV7-2
j_gene: TRBJ2-5

CDR3nt: TGTGCCAGTTCCTGGGACAGGGGGACGACTGAAGCTTTCTTT
CDR3aa: CASSWDRGTTEAFF
d_gene: TRBD1
len: 14
v_gene: TRBV6-6
j_gene: TRBJ1-1

CDR3nt: TGTGCCACTTTCGGGGATTCTAACTATGGCTACACCTTC
CDR3aa: CATFGDSNYGYTF
d_gene: -
len: 13
v_gene: TRBV10-3
j_gene: TRBJ1-2

CDR3nt: TGCGCCAGCAGCCAAATCGGGACAGGGAACAATGAGCAGTTCTTC
CDR3aa: CASSQIGTGNNEQFF
d_gene: TRBD1
len: 15
v_gene: TRBV4-1
j_gene: TRBJ2-1

CDR3nt: TGTGCCTGGAGTGTACGGGGGGGAAACATTCAGTACTTC
CDR3aa: CAWSVRGGNIQYF
d_gene: TRBD2
len: 13
v_gene: TRBV30
j_gene: TRBJ2-4

CDR3nt: TGTGCCAGCAGTTTGGGACAGCGTGGAAACACCATATATTTT
CDR3aa: CASSLGQRGNTIYF
d_gene: TRBD1
len: 14
v_gene: TRBV28
j_gene: TRBJ1-3

CDR3nt: TGTGCCAGCAGTTTAACAGGGGTAGGTCACACCTTC
CDR3aa: CASSLTGVGHTF
d_gene: TRBD1
len: 12
v_gene: TRBV28
j_gene: TRBJ1-2